Listed below are T cell receptor beta chains from one sample, sequenced in a study of tumor-infiltrating lymphocytes in oesophageal squamous cell carcinoma. Using its own MiXCR run on the PCR reads, TCRdb lists one record per CDR3 protein. The repertoire includes about 20,000 distinct CDR3 sequences, roughly two fifths of them detected once, and approximately 19% sits in the top ten. Sequenced input: normal esophageal tissue next to the tumor. The receptors come from a female donor with esophageal squamous cell carcinoma. CDR3s include the opening cysteine and the closing phenylalanine or tryptophan. Fields, in order: V gene, clone size, J gene, D gene, CDR3 DNA, CDR3 protein. D genes are given only for firm matches. Only some rows state a clone size, as once, few, many or a class for expanded clones.

V gene: TRBV6-1
clone size: few
J gene: TRBJ1-2
D gene: NA
CDR3 DNA: TGTGCCAGCAGTGGCGGGCGTGGCTATGGCTACACCTTC
CDR3 protein: CASSGGRGYGYTF

V gene: TRBV5-3
clone size: NA
J gene: TRBJ2-1
D gene: NA
CDR3 DNA: TGTGCCAGCAGCTTAGGGGGGGATTACGGCGAGCAGTTCTTC
CDR3 protein: CASSLGGDYGEQFF

V gene: TRBV7-2
clone size: NA
J gene: TRBJ2-5
D gene: NA
CDR3 DNA: TGTGCCAGCAGCTTAGGGGGACCCGGGTTATCGGAGACCCAGTACTTC
CDR3 protein: CASSLGGPGLSETQYF

V gene: TRBV6-1
clone size: once
J gene: TRBJ2-7
D gene: NA
CDR3 DNA: TGTGCCAGCAGTTATTTCGCGGGATTGACCCAGAGGGCCTACGAGCAGTACTTC
CDR3 protein: CASSYFAGLTQRAYEQYF

V gene: TRBV28
clone size: many
J gene: TRBJ1-2
D gene: NA
CDR3 DNA: TGTGCCAGCAGTTTTGTGACTATGGGTGGCTACACCTTC
CDR3 protein: CASSFVTMGGYTF

V gene: TRBV7-9
clone size: few
J gene: TRBJ1-2
D gene: NA
CDR3 DNA: TGTGCCAGCAGCCAGGGACATGGTAACTATGGCTACACCTTC
CDR3 protein: CASSQGHGNYGYTF

V gene: TRBV11-1
clone size: NA
J gene: TRBJ2-2
D gene: TRBD1
CDR3 DNA: TGTGCCAGCAGCTTAGCTTCAGGGGGCCTCACCGGGGAGCTGTTTTTT
CDR3 protein: CASSLASGGLTGELFF

V gene: TRBV18
clone size: many
J gene: TRBJ2-1
D gene: NA
CDR3 DNA: TGTGCCAGCTCACCAATGGAGCGGAATTCACCCCTCCACTTC
CDR3 protein: CASSPMERNSPLHF

V gene: TRBV7-9
clone size: NA
J gene: TRBJ2-7
D gene: NA
CDR3 DNA: TGTGCCAGCAGATCGGACAGCTACGAGCAGTACTTC
CDR3 protein: CASRSDSYEQYF

V gene: TRBV6-2/TRBV6-3
clone size: NA
J gene: TRBJ2-1
D gene: TRBD2
CDR3 DNA: TGTGCCAGCAGTTACTCTTCTAGCGGGTACAATGAGCAGTTCTTC
CDR3 protein: CASSYSSSGYNEQFF

V gene: TRBV4-1
clone size: few
J gene: TRBJ2-5
D gene: NA
CDR3 DNA: TGCGCCAGCAGCCCGAGACAGGGCGCGACTAGTCGGGAGACCCAGTACTTC
CDR3 protein: CASSPRQGATSRETQYF

V gene: TRBV6-1
clone size: medium-sized
J gene: TRBJ1-2
D gene: TRBD1
CDR3 DNA: TGTGCCAGCAGTCTTGAGTTCGGGACAGCCTATGGCTACACCTTC
CDR3 protein: CASSLEFGTAYGYTF

V gene: TRBV18
clone size: many
J gene: TRBJ1-1
D gene: NA
CDR3 DNA: TGTGCCAGCTCACCAACGCAGGACACTGAAGCTTTCTTT
CDR3 protein: CASSPTQDTEAFF

V gene: TRBV4-2
clone size: few
J gene: TRBJ2-3
D gene: TRBD2
CDR3 DNA: TGTGCCAGCAGCCCTCGACTAGCGGCACAGGTAGCAGATACGCAGTATTTT
CDR3 protein: CASSPRLAAQVADTQYF

V gene: TRBV6-8
clone size: NA
J gene: TRBJ1-2
D gene: NA
CDR3 DNA: TGTGCCAGCAGTTACTCGTCGGGTGAGGGGGGAGACTATGGCTACACCTTC
CDR3 protein: CASSYSSGEGGDYGYTF

V gene: TRBV11-2
clone size: NA
J gene: TRBJ1-2
D gene: TRBD1
CDR3 DNA: TGTGCCAGCAGCCCAGGGGGATCGGCAGGGCTAGGCTATGGCTACACCTTC
CDR3 protein: CASSPGGSAGLGYGYTF

V gene: TRBV19
clone size: few
J gene: TRBJ2-1
D gene: NA
CDR3 DNA: TGTGCCAGTAGTACAGGATGGGCCTCCTACAATGAGCAGTTCTTC
CDR3 protein: CASSTGWASYNEQFF

V gene: TRBV6-1
clone size: medium-sized
J gene: TRBJ2-7
D gene: NA
CDR3 DNA: TGTGCCAGCAGTTCGGAGTATCGGTCCGCCTACGAGCAGTACTTC
CDR3 protein: CASSSEYRSAYEQYF

V gene: TRBV19
clone size: few
J gene: TRBJ2-2
D gene: TRBD2
CDR3 DNA: TGTGCCAGTAGTATAGTGGCTAGCGGGAGGGCCGGGGACACCGGGGAGCTGTTTTTT
CDR3 protein: CASSIVASGRAGDTGELFF

V gene: TRBV28
clone size: few
J gene: TRBJ2-1
D gene: TRBD1
CDR3 DNA: TGTGCCAGCAGTTCCTCTTCAGGGGGCTTCTACAATGAGCAGTTCTTC
CDR3 protein: CASSSSSGGFYNEQFF

V gene: TRBV20-1
clone size: NA
J gene: TRBJ1-4
D gene: NA
CDR3 DNA: TGCAGTGCTTGGGACGGGGTAAAACTGTTTTTT
CDR3 protein: CSAWDGVKLFF

V gene: TRBV6-1
clone size: NA
J gene: TRBJ2-7
D gene: TRBD1
CDR3 DNA: TGTGCCAGCAATACCGGGACAGGGTCCTACGAGCAGTACTTC
CDR3 protein: CASNTGTGSYEQYF

V gene: TRBV6-1
clone size: NA
J gene: TRBJ2-5
D gene: NA
CDR3 DNA: TGTGCCAGCAGTGAAGGCTTAGGAGCGGTAGAGACCCAGTACTTC
CDR3 protein: CASSEGLGAVETQYF

V gene: TRBV28
clone size: NA
J gene: TRBJ2-3
D gene: TRBD2
CDR3 DNA: TGTGCCAGCAGGAAAGAGTTCCGGACTAGCGGGAAGGTAGATACGCAGTATTTT
CDR3 protein: CASRKEFRTSGKVDTQYF

V gene: TRBV12-3/TRBV12-4
clone size: NA
J gene: TRBJ2-1
D gene: NA
CDR3 DNA: TGTGCCAGCGGTATTAGCTACTACAATGAGCAGTTCTTC
CDR3 protein: CASGISYYNEQFF

V gene: TRBV5-1
clone size: many
J gene: TRBJ2-5
D gene: TRBD2
CDR3 DNA: TGCGCCAGCAGCTTGGAGCCCAGCGGGGGGAGGGAGACCCAGTACTTC
CDR3 protein: CASSLEPSGGRETQYF

V gene: TRBV7-6
clone size: NA
J gene: TRBJ2-1
D gene: NA
CDR3 DNA: TGTGCCAGCAGCTTGAGCGACTCAAACAATGAGCAGTTCTTC
CDR3 protein: CASSLSDSNNEQFF

V gene: TRBV7-6
clone size: NA
J gene: TRBJ2-7
D gene: TRBD2
CDR3 DNA: TGTGCCAGCAGCTCGCTAGCGGGAGAAGCCTACGAGCAGTACTTC
CDR3 protein: CASSSLAGEAYEQYF

V gene: TRBV7-2
clone size: NA
J gene: TRBJ2-7
D gene: NA
CDR3 DNA: TGTGCCAGCAGCTTCCCAGGGCCACAATACGAGCAGTACTTC
CDR3 protein: CASSFPGPQYEQYF

V gene: TRBV7-6
clone size: few
J gene: TRBJ2-1
D gene: TRBD1
CDR3 DNA: TGTGCCAGCAGCTTTGGGACAGCCCGCCGGGAGCAGTTCTTC
CDR3 protein: CASSFGTARREQFF

V gene: TRBV7-3
clone size: NA
J gene: TRBJ2-1
D gene: NA
CDR3 DNA: TGTGCCAGCAGCACCCGGGGTAGCTTCTCCTACAATGAGCAGTTCTTC
CDR3 protein: CASSTRGSFSYNEQFF

V gene: TRBV20-1
clone size: many
J gene: TRBJ2-6
D gene: TRBD2
CDR3 DNA: TGCAGTGCTAGACGGACTAGCGGAACTGGGGCCAACGTCCTGACTTTC
CDR3 protein: CSARRTSGTGANVLTF

V gene: TRBV27
clone size: NA
J gene: TRBJ2-7
D gene: TRBD1
CDR3 DNA: TGTGCCAGCAGTGCCGGACAGGGGACCCACGAGCAGTACTTC
CDR3 protein: CASSAGQGTHEQYF

V gene: TRBV7-2
clone size: once
J gene: TRBJ2-2
D gene: NA
CDR3 DNA: TGTGCCAGCAACGAATGGGGGGGGGCGCGCCACACCGGGGAGCTGTTTTTT
CDR3 protein: CASNEWGGARHTGELFF

V gene: TRBV7-2
clone size: few
J gene: TRBJ2-5
D gene: NA
CDR3 DNA: TGTGCCAGCAGCTTAGCGTATGCTACGAGGTCCCAGTACTTC
CDR3 protein: CASSLAYATRSQYF

V gene: TRBV7-3
clone size: many
J gene: TRBJ2-1
D gene: NA
CDR3 DNA: TGTGCCAGCAGCTTAAGGGAGACCCCCTACAATGAGCAGTTCTTC
CDR3 protein: CASSLRETPYNEQFF

V gene: TRBV27
clone size: few
J gene: TRBJ2-5
D gene: NA
CDR3 DNA: TGTGCCAGCAGTTTAGGTTCCTCACCGGGAGAGCAGTACTTC
CDR3 protein: CASSLGSSPGEQYF